This T cell receptor (beta chain) appears in the sequencing data of a study of T cell repertoires in cytomegalovirus infection. At the level of the study: Recently identified HLA-C-restricted CMV epitopes and well-studied HLA-B-restricted CMV epitopes were used by the study. Public TCR beta signatures indicated both CMV infection and matching HLA type. Study-wide results and limits: Cumulated frequencies of public TCR beta families served to identify carriers of CMV plus the relevant HLA. Dominating the ex vivo response were HLA-C-restricted CMV-specific TCR beta clonotypes.

With regard to this clonotype: Its antigen is not known.

V was shortened by 1 base and J by 0 bases, with 8 bases between the two germline ends. The CDR3 runs 15 residues. The germline CDR1 and CDR2 sequences are SGHVS and FQNEAQ. Via MiXCR, TCRdb re-called the reads, giving one row per CDR3 protein. The sample holds 700,000 to 950,000 distinct CDR3 sequences; around a third are singletons and the top ten take roughly 12%. The chain combines TRBV7-8 with TRBJ2-3; D unclear. The material was cultured CD8+ T cells from PBMCs, obtained from culture after CMV antigen stimulation. This receptor was taken from a human donor in good health (CMV status not recorded). Some clones in this sample may be carry-over from other donors' samples. The chain's CDR3 is CASSLDPLSTDTQYF. The CDR3 coding sequence is TGTGCCAGCAGCTTAGATCCCCTTAGCACAGATACGCAGTATTTT.